This T cell receptor (beta chain) was observed in a study of Tregs in tolerant kidney transplant recipients. Related graft donors supplied nonmyeloablative bone marrow transplants, and mixed chimerism was transient. General study results and limits: The most relevant donor-specific Treg TCRbeta repertoire apparently came from expansion with activated donor B cells. Nucleotide sequences could not be compared across some patients' samples due to primer changes.

The junction had 6 bases not matched to a gene; V was cut back by 8 bases and J by 6 bases. Germline V gene lookup returns CDR1 DFQATT and CDR2 SNEGSKA (reference sequence). The CDR3 consists of 11 residues. With respect to this clone: Its target is unknown. The read terminates 3 residues before the CDR3 end, so the remaining end is supplied by the germline J gene.

Sequenced by immunoSEQ multiplex PCR; TCRdb stores in-frame clones only, minus some. Its clone listing holds about 6,300 clones. This clonotype originated in a human patient who received a combined kidney and bone marrow transplant. These T cells may partly come from the graft donor. The rearrangement joins TRBV20-1 to TRBJ1-1; TRBD1 agrees at 7 bases. Sequenced here: CD4+ T cells from blood (PBMCs), sampled 6 months after the transplant. The CDR3 loop reads CSRDSRSEAFF. CDR3 bases read: TGCAGTCGGGACAGCCGATCTGAA.